The rows below give T cell receptor beta chains drawn from one sample of a study of human T cells and chemical hapten exposure. A single record per CDR3 protein comes from TCRdb applying MiXCR to the RACE reads. The top ten hold 26% of the sample, which has some 38,000 distinct CDR3 sequences, around 9.5% seen once. Sample: whole blood, taken in connection with sensitization to the hapten diphenylcyclopropenone (DPC). These receptor sequences come from a man aged 50 or older with alopecia areata. Some clones in this sample may be carry-over from other donors' samples. Both conserved end residues are part of each CDR3. Fields, in order: J gene, D gene, clone size, V gene, CDR3 DNA, CDR3 protein. D genes are given only for firm matches. Where a row states a size, it is once, few, many or the class of an expanded clone; other rows omit it.

j_call: TRBJ2-1; d_call: TRBD2; clone_size: many; v_call: TRBV28; cdr3_nt: TGTGCCAGCAGTTTGGGTCTAGCGGACAATGAGCAGTTCTTC; cdr3_aa: CASSLGLADNEQFF
j_call: TRBJ2-5; d_call: TRBD1; clone_size: many; v_call: TRBV29-1; cdr3_nt: TGCAGCGTGACGTGGACAGGGGTGGGAGAGACCCAGTACTTC; cdr3_aa: CSVTWTGVGETQYF
j_call: TRBJ2-7; d_call: TRBD1; clone_size: NA; v_call: TRBV5-1; cdr3_nt: TGCGCCAGCAGCGATCCGGGACAGGCCTACGAGCAGTACTTC; cdr3_aa: CASSDPGQAYEQYF
j_call: TRBJ2-3; d_call: NA; clone_size: many; v_call: TRBV19; cdr3_nt: TGTGCCAGCGAGGTAGGACTCCTAAGATCGTTAAGCACAGATACGCAGTATTTT; cdr3_aa: CASEVGLLRSLSTDTQYF
j_call: TRBJ1-3; d_call: NA; clone_size: many; v_call: TRBV10-1; cdr3_nt: TGCGCCAGCAGGGACAGTTCTGGAAACACCATATATTTT; cdr3_aa: CASRDSSGNTIYF
j_call: TRBJ1-1; d_call: NA; clone_size: NA; v_call: TRBV28; cdr3_nt: TGTGCCAGCAGTCCCGGACAGACTGGGACTGAAGCTTTCTTT; cdr3_aa: CASSPGQTGTEAFF
j_call: TRBJ1-1; d_call: NA; clone_size: many; v_call: TRBV4-3; cdr3_nt: TGCGCCAGCAGTCTGGACAGTAACACTGAAGCTTTCTTT; cdr3_aa: CASSLDSNTEAFF
j_call: TRBJ2-7; d_call: NA; clone_size: NA; v_call: TRBV6-5; cdr3_nt: TGTGCCAGCCGCGTCACACTGGGCGCTATCGACGAGCAGTACTTC; cdr3_aa: CASRVTLGAIDEQYF
j_call: TRBJ2-5; d_call: NA; clone_size: few; v_call: TRBV29-1; cdr3_nt: TGCAGCGTTTCACCCTCATCGCAGACCCAGTACTTC; cdr3_aa: CSVSPSSQTQYF
j_call: TRBJ2-6; d_call: NA; clone_size: few; v_call: TRBV7-2; cdr3_nt: TGTGCCAGCCTCCCGGGTGGGGCCAACGTCCTGACTTTC; cdr3_aa: CASLPGGANVLTF
j_call: TRBJ2-5; d_call: NA; clone_size: NA; v_call: TRBV12-2; cdr3_nt: TGTGCAAGTCGCTTGGAGGATAAAGAGACCCAGTACTTC; cdr3_aa: CASRLEDKETQYF
j_call: TRBJ2-1; d_call: TRBD2; clone_size: NA; v_call: TRBV11-1; cdr3_nt: TGTGCCAGCAGCCCCTGGAGCGGGACTTACAATGAGCAGTTCTTC; cdr3_aa: CASSPWSGTYNEQFF
j_call: TRBJ2-2; d_call: TRBD1; clone_size: many; v_call: TRBV7-3; cdr3_nt: TGTGCCAGCAGCCCCGGGCAGGGGGCCGGGGAGCTGTTTTTT; cdr3_aa: CASSPGQGAGELFF
j_call: TRBJ2-1; d_call: NA; clone_size: NA; v_call: TRBV4-3; cdr3_nt: TGCGCCAGCAGCCAAGTTGGGGCCTACAATGAGCAGTTCTTC; cdr3_aa: CASSQVGAYNEQFF
j_call: TRBJ2-7; d_call: NA; clone_size: many; v_call: TRBV9; cdr3_nt: TGTGCCAGCACGCAGGGGGGCGGGCCCTCCTACGAGCAGTACTTC; cdr3_aa: CASTQGGGPSYEQYF
j_call: TRBJ2-7; d_call: NA; clone_size: few; v_call: TRBV28; cdr3_nt: TGTGCCAGCAGTGACGTACTAGCTCCCCACCGGCAGCAGTACTTC; cdr3_aa: CASSDVLAPHRQQYF
j_call: TRBJ2-3; d_call: TRBD2; clone_size: many; v_call: TRBV7-6; cdr3_nt: TGTGCCAGCAGCTTCCGCGGGACTAGCGCTAGCACAGATACGCAGTATTTT; cdr3_aa: CASSFRGTSASTDTQYF
j_call: TRBJ2-7; d_call: TRBD1; clone_size: many; v_call: TRBV29-1; cdr3_nt: TGCAGCGCCCAGGGGGCTTACTACGAGCAGTACTTC; cdr3_aa: CSAQGAYYEQYF
j_call: TRBJ2-1; d_call: TRBD2; clone_size: many; v_call: TRBV7-2; cdr3_nt: TGTGCCAGCAGCCTTCTTCGAGGGACTAGCGGGAGGAATGAGCAGTTCTTC; cdr3_aa: CASSLLRGTSGRNEQFF
j_call: TRBJ2-2; d_call: TRBD1; clone_size: many; v_call: TRBV6-2/TRBV6-3; cdr3_nt: TGTGCCTGCCACAGGGGGCCCGGGGAGCTGTTTTTT; cdr3_aa: CACHRGPGELFF
j_call: TRBJ2-1; d_call: NA; clone_size: many; v_call: TRBV18; cdr3_nt: TGTGCCAGCTCACTGTCGGAGGACGCGAATGAGCAGTTCTTC; cdr3_aa: CASSLSEDANEQFF
j_call: TRBJ1-1; d_call: NA; clone_size: many; v_call: TRBV28; cdr3_nt: TGTGCCAGCAGTTTAAATATAGAGGTCGCTGAAGCTTTCTTT; cdr3_aa: CASSLNIEVAEAFF
j_call: TRBJ2-5; d_call: NA; clone_size: NA; v_call: TRBV7-2; cdr3_nt: TGTGCCAGCGGCGGACAGAAAGAGACCCAGTACTTC; cdr3_aa: CASGGQKETQYF
j_call: TRBJ2-3; d_call: NA; clone_size: NA; v_call: TRBV18; cdr3_nt: TGTGCCAGCTCACCAGTGGGTAGCACAGATACGCAGTATTTT; cdr3_aa: CASSPVGSTDTQYF
j_call: TRBJ2-7; d_call: NA; clone_size: many; v_call: TRBV28; cdr3_nt: TGTGCCAGCAGATCGACAACCTACGAGCAGTACTTC; cdr3_aa: CASRSTTYEQYF
j_call: TRBJ1-1; d_call: TRBD1; clone_size: many; v_call: TRBV29-1; cdr3_nt: TGCAGCGTGAACAGGGGGGCCACTGAAGCTTTCTTT; cdr3_aa: CSVNRGATEAFF
j_call: TRBJ2-7; d_call: TRBD1; clone_size: many; v_call: TRBV7-2; cdr3_nt: TGTGCCAGCAGCCAGGGGGCCAAGGGGCGGGAGCAGTACTTC; cdr3_aa: CASSQGAKGREQYF
j_call: TRBJ1-5; d_call: NA; clone_size: few; v_call: TRBV2; cdr3_nt: TGTGCCAGCAGAAGCGGACAGCTTTCCAATCAGCCCCAGCATTTT; cdr3_aa: CASRSGQLSNQPQHF
j_call: TRBJ2-1; d_call: NA; clone_size: NA; v_call: TRBV5-1; cdr3_nt: TGCGCCAACAGCTTAGGTTCGGGCCCTGAGCAGTTCTTC; cdr3_aa: CANSLGSGPEQFF
j_call: TRBJ2-7; d_call: NA; clone_size: many; v_call: TRBV20-1; cdr3_nt: TGCAGTGCACCTTCAGAGAAGATGCAGTACTTC; cdr3_aa: CSAPSEKMQYF
j_call: TRBJ1-2; d_call: TRBD1; clone_size: many; v_call: TRBV18; cdr3_nt: TGTGCCAGCTCACCCGACAGGGGAAGATATGGCTACACCTTC; cdr3_aa: CASSPDRGRYGYTF
j_call: TRBJ2-3; d_call: NA; clone_size: NA; v_call: TRBV29-1; cdr3_nt: TGCAGCGTTGTCAGCACAGATACGCAGTATTTT; cdr3_aa: CSVVSTDTQYF
j_call: TRBJ2-7; d_call: TRBD2; clone_size: many; v_call: TRBV19; cdr3_nt: TGTGCCAGTACTAGGGTAGCGGGAGGCTACTACGAGCAGTACTTC; cdr3_aa: CASTRVAGGYYEQYF
j_call: TRBJ2-1; d_call: TRBD2; clone_size: NA; v_call: TRBV7-7; cdr3_nt: TGTGCTAGCAGCTTACAGGCGGGAGCCAATGAGCAGTTCTTC; cdr3_aa: CASSLQAGANEQFF
j_call: TRBJ2-7; d_call: NA; clone_size: NA; v_call: TRBV5-6; cdr3_nt: TGTGCCAGCGGGGCCTACGAGCAGTACTTC; cdr3_aa: CASGAYEQYF
j_call: TRBJ2-1; d_call: NA; clone_size: many; v_call: TRBV5-4; cdr3_nt: TGTGCCAGCAGCGAAGGGACGGCGGGAAATGAGCAGTTCTTC; cdr3_aa: CASSEGTAGNEQFF
j_call: TRBJ2-7; d_call: TRBD1; clone_size: many; v_call: TRBV6-1; cdr3_nt: TGTGCCAGTTATTTGACAGGGAGCTCCTACGAGCAGTACTTC; cdr3_aa: CASYLTGSSYEQYF
j_call: TRBJ2-3; d_call: TRBD1; clone_size: many; v_call: TRBV19; cdr3_nt: TGTGCCAGTAGCAGAACCGGGACAGGGTTCACAGATACGCAGTATTTT; cdr3_aa: CASSRTGTGFTDTQYF
j_call: TRBJ1-5; d_call: TRBD1; clone_size: many; v_call: TRBV24-1; cdr3_nt: TGTGCCACCAGTGGCGGGACAGCTAGCAATCAGCCCCAGCATTTT; cdr3_aa: CATSGGTASNQPQHF
j_call: TRBJ2-3; d_call: TRBD1; clone_size: few; v_call: TRBV11-2; cdr3_nt: TGTGCCAGCAGCGACAGGGGGCAAGGTACGCAGTATTTT; cdr3_aa: CASSDRGQGTQYF
j_call: TRBJ2-5; d_call: TRBD2; clone_size: few; v_call: TRBV29-1; cdr3_nt: TGCAGCGTTGGCCCGACTAGCGGGAGAGGAGAGACCCAGTACTTC; cdr3_aa: CSVGPTSGRGETQYF
j_call: TRBJ2-7; d_call: TRBD1; clone_size: few; v_call: TRBV2; cdr3_nt: TGTGCCAGCAGTGAAAGGACAGGGATCACCTACGAGCAGTACTTC; cdr3_aa: CASSERTGITYEQYF
j_call: TRBJ2-1; d_call: NA; clone_size: many; v_call: TRBV28; cdr3_nt: TGTGCCAGCAAGGGGGGGGGCTACTACAATGAGCAGTTCTTC; cdr3_aa: CASKGGGYYNEQFF
j_call: TRBJ2-1; d_call: NA; clone_size: few; v_call: TRBV28; cdr3_nt: TGTGCCAGCAGCTTACAGGAGGGCGAGCAGTTCTTC; cdr3_aa: CASSLQEGEQFF
j_call: TRBJ2-1; d_call: TRBD2; clone_size: NA; v_call: TRBV9; cdr3_nt: TGTGCCAGCAGCGTAGCAGCGGGAGAGCTGCGCCATGAGCAGTTCTTC; cdr3_aa: CASSVAAGELRHEQFF